Listed below are T cell receptor beta chains from one sample, sequenced in a study of molecular identifiers for immune sequencing clone quantification. One entry per CDR3 protein results from TCRdb running MiXCR on the PCR reads. The sample has some 580,000 distinct CDR3 sequences, roughly 23% seen once; the top ten hold about 0.78%. Sequenced: naive CD8+ T cells from blood, with Jurkat cell RNA spiked in. The receptors were gathered from a human donor in good health. Some libraries in this study had Jurkat cell RNA spiked in. The CDR3 runs from the conserved cysteine through the conserved F or W. A D gene is named only where the DNA matches it firmly. The size entry is marked missing in some rows and otherwise reads once, few, many or a size class.

clone_size	d_call	v_call	j_call	cdr3_aa	cdr3_nt
many	TRBD2	TRBV30	TRBJ2-7	CAWSPSGSYEQYF	TGTGCCTGGAGTCCGAGCGGGAGTTACGAGCAGTACTTC
few	-	TRBV6-5	TRBJ2-2	CASSYSTNGVHTGELFF	TGTGCCAGCAGTTACTCAACGAATGGGGTCCACACCGGGGAGCTGTTTTTT
-	-	TRBV27	TRBJ2-1	CASSFPSGEQFF	TGTGCCAGCAGTTTCCCGTCCGGAGAGCAGTTCTTC
many	-	TRBV6-2/TRBV6-3	TRBJ1-1	CASSYNGWQPNLVAFF	TGTGCCAGCAGTTACAACGGATGGCAGCCCAACCTCGTAGCTTTCTTT
few	-	TRBV19	TRBJ1-1	CASSMNSEAFF	TGTGCCAGTAGTATGAACAGTGAAGCTTTCTTT
many	TRBD2	TRBV2	TRBJ2-3	CASSRSKAGGVTDTQYF	TGTGCCAGCAGCCGATCAAAAGCGGGGGGCGTCACAGATACGCAGTATTTT
-	-	TRBV7-3	TRBJ2-3	CASSQDGLTTDTQYF	TGTGCCAGCAGCCAGGACGGACTGACCACAGATACGCAGTATTTT
few	-	TRBV21-1	TRBJ1-4	CASSIQGAKEKLFF	TGTGCCAGCAGCATACAGGGGGCGAAGGAAAAACTGTTTTTT
-	-	TRBV14	TRBJ2-7	CASSQEEGRTYAQYF	TGTGCCAGCAGCCAAGAGGAAGGGAGGACCTACGCGCAGTACTTC
once	-	TRBV13	TRBJ2-2	CASSLGFVAEPNTGELFF	TGTGCCAGCAGCTTAGGGTTCGTAGCGGAGCCCAACACCGGGGAGCTGTTTTTT
many	-	TRBV28	TRBJ1-1	CASSLMLNTEAFF	TGTGCCAGCAGTTTAATGTTGAACACTGAAGCTTTCTTT
-	-	TRBV27	TRBJ2-1	CASSLFTSYMGQNEQFF	TGTGCCAGCAGTTTATTCACTAGCTACATGGGTCAAAATGAGCAGTTCTTC
many	-	TRBV20-1	TRBJ1-4	CSARGTTKEKLFF	TGCAGTGCTAGAGGGACGACCAAAGAAAAACTGTTTTTT
few	-	TRBV12-3/TRBV12-4	TRBJ2-2	CASDSPLRRFNTGELFF	TGTGCCAGCGATTCACCTCTCCGAAGGTTTAACACCGGGGAGCTGTTTTTT
few	TRBD1	TRBV6-1	TRBJ2-7	CASSWDRADASYEQYF	TGTGCCAGCAGCTGGGACAGGGCCGACGCCTCCTACGAGCAGTACTTC
few	-	TRBV7-9	TRBJ2-5	CASSPPWGETQYF	TGTGCCAGCAGCCCGCCGTGGGGGGAGACCCAGTACTTC